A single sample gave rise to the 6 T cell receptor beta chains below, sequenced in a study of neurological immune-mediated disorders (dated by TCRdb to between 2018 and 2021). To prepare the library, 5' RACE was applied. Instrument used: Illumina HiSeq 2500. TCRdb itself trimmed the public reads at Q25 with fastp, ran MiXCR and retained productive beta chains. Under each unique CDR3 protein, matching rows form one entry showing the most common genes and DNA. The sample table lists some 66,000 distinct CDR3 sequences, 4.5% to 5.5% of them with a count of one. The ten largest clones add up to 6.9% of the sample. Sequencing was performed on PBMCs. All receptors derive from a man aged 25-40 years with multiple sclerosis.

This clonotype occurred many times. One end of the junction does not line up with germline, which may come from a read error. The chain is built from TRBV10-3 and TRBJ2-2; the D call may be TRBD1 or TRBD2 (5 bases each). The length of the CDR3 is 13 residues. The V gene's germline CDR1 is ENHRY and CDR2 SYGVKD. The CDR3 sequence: CATSEEGTGELFF. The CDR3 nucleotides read TGTGCCACCAGTGAAGAGGGGACCGGGGAGCTGTTTTTT.

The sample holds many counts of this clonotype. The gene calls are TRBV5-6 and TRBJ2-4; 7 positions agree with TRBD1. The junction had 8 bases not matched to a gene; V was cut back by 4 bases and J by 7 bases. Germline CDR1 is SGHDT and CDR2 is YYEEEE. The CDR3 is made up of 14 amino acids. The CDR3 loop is CASSTHGTANIQYF. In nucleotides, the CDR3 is TGTGCCAGCAGCACGCATGGGACAGCGAACATTCAGTACTTC.

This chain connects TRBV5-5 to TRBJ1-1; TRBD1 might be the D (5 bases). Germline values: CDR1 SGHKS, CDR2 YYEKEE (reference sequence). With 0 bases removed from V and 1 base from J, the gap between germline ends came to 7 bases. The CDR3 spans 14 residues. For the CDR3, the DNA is TGTGCCAGCAGCTTGGCACAGGCGAACACTGAAGCTTTCTTT. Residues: CASSLAQANTEAFF.

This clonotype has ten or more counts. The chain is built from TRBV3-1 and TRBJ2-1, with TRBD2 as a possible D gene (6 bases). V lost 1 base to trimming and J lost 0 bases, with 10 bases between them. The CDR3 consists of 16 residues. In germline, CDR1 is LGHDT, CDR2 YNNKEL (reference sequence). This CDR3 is CASSQAGTGSYNEQFF. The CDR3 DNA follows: TGTGCCAGCAGCCAAGCCGGGACTGGCTCCTACAATGAGCAGTTCTTC.

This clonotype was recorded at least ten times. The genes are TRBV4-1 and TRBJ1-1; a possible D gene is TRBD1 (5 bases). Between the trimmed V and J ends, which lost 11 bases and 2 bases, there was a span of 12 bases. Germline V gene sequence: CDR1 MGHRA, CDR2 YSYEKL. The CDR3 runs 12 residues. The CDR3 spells CASRGRNTEAFF. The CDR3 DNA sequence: TGCGCCTCACGGGGCCGCAACACTGAAGCTTTCTTT.

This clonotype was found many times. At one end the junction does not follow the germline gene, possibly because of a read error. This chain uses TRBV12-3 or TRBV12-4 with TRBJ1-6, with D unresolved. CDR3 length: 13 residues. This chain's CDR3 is CASTPLIGSPLNF. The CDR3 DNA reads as TGTGCCAGCACCCCTTTAATCGGTTCACCCCTCAACTTT.